Presented here are 15 T cell receptor beta chains from one specimen sequenced in a study of metastatic and nonmetastatic thyroid tumors. MiXCR re-clonotyped the PCR reads for TCRdb. The data show about 43,000 clones, around 3.1% seen once. Each patient came to thyroid surgery without any prior treatment (of any kind). The sequencing sample was made of blood. These receptors were obtained from a female donor with papillary thyroid cancer or a benign thyroid nodule (not recorded which). Some clones in this sample may be carry-over from other donors' samples.

This clone has ten or more counts. The same CDR3 can be traced to other DNA sequences in this sample. The V and J genes are TRBV6-4 and TRBJ2-3; D is unresolved. V lost 2 bases, J lost 1 base, and 4 bases lay in between. Germline values: CDR1 MRHNA, CDR2 SNTAGT. This CDR3 is built from 13 residues. The CDR3 bases are TGTGCCAGCAGTGACAGGGGCACAGATACGCAGTATTTT. Its protein is CASSDRGTDTQYF.

This clone was picked up many times. This chain connects TRBV5-6 to TRBJ1-2; D gene ambiguous. The CDR3 is made up of 13 amino acids. Germline CDR1 is SGHDT and CDR2 is YYEEEE. The V end was cut by 4 bases, the J end by 1 base, with 8 bases between. The CDR3 DNA reads as TGTGCCAGCAGCGTGGAAATTAACTATGGCTACACCTTC. Translation: CASSVEINYGYTF.

The sample holds many counts of this clone. The gene calls are TRBV2 and TRBJ2-5; a weak D match, TRBD2 (6 bases). V lost 4 bases to trimming and J lost 4 bases, with 13 bases between them. The CDR3 extends over 14 amino acids. Germline CDR1 SNHLY, CDR2 FYNNEI. The chain's CDR3 is CASSGLANRETQYF. CDR3 DNA sequence: TGTGCCAGCAGTGGCCTAGCGAACCGAGAGACCCAGTACTTC.

This clone has a count of ten or more. The J gene is TRBJ2-1, the V gene TRBV5-1; 10 positions match TRBD2. V gave up 0 bases and J gave up 2 bases; unmatched junction bases: 2. CDR1 is SGHRS and CDR2 is YFSETQ in the germline V gene. CDR3 length: 16 residues. The CDR3 sequence is CASSLAAGGTYNEQFF. CDR3 in DNA: TGCGCCAGCAGCTTGGCAGCGGGAGGGACCTACAATGAGCAGTTCTTC.

This clone has at least ten counts. The V and J genes are TRBV5-8 and TRBJ1-5, with D possibly being TRBD1 (6 bases). The germline V gene encodes CDR1 SGHTS and CDR2 YDEGEE. This CDR3 region has 15 residues. The ends were cut back, 2 bases at V and 1 base at J, with 10 bases in the middle. Here the CDR3 reads CASSLQGGSNQPQHF. The CDR3 nucleotides read TGTGCCAGCAGCTTACAGGGAGGGAGCAATCAGCCCCAGCATTTT.

The sample holds a few counts of this clone. The chain joins TRBV2 to TRBJ2-1; 7 bases match TRBD1. The CDR3 runs to 12 residues. Germline lookup yields CDR1 SNHLY and CDR2 FYNNEI. CDR3 bases: TGTGCTATCTCGACAGGGCAAGATGAGCAGTTCTTC. This gives the protein CAISTGQDEQFF.

This sequence joins TRBV6-4 and TRBJ2-1, with 11 bases matching TRBD2. The V gene end was trimmed by 8 bases and the J gene end by 10 bases; junction bases not matched to a gene: 13. From germline, CDR1 is MRHNA and CDR2 SNTAGT. The CDR3 runs to 15 residues. In nucleotides, the CDR3 is TGTGCCAGCGAGACTAGCGGGATGGGGTCCAAGGAGCAGTTCTTC. Its translation is CASETSGMGSKEQFF.

This clone was picked up many times. Other DNA sequences from this sample encode an identical CDR3 as well. CDR3 protein: CSASGSYWGLAGSHVGMDTQYF. DNA for the CDR3: TGCAGCGCCTCAGGCTCTTACTGGGGTCTAGCGGGTTCGCATGTGGGCATGGATACGCAGTATTTT. This sequence joins TRBV29-1 and TRBJ2-3, with 8 bases matching TRBD2. The germline CDR1 and CDR2 sequences are SQVTM and ANQGSEA. This CDR3 comprises 22 residues. V lost 7 bases, J lost 6 bases, and 36 bases stayed unmatched.

The table lists this clone with many counts. The chain couples TRBV11-2 to TRBJ2-5; TRBD1 agrees at 7 bases. CDR1 is SGHAT and CDR2 is FQNNGV in the germline V gene. The CDR3 consists of 15 residues. Trimming at V came to 0 bases and at J to 5 bases, leaving 6 bases not matched to a gene. As DNA, the CDR3 is TGTGCCAGCAGCTTAGAATGGACAGGCCTGGAGACCCAGTACTTC. Encoded protein: CASSLEWTGLETQYF.

This clone occurred many times. This rearrangement joins TRBV11-2 to TRBJ2-1; D remains ambiguous. V was shortened by 0 bases and J by 3 bases, with 3 bases between the two germline ends. CDR3 length: 13 amino acids. Germline V lookup: CDR1 SGHAT, CDR2 FQNNGV. CDR3 in DNA: TGTGCCAGCAGCTTAGAAAGCTACAATGAGCAGTTCTTC. It encodes CASSLESYNEQFF.

Judged by abundance, this clone is medium-sized. The genes are TRBV9 and TRBJ2-3, with D maybe TRBD1 (5 bases). The V gene's germline CDR1 is SGDLS and CDR2 YYNGEE. Deletions cut 0 bases from V and 4 bases from J, with 12 bases between. The CDR3 has 15 residues. Written as DNA, the CDR3 is TGTGCCAGCAGCGTAGAAGGCAGGGCGGCAGATACGCAGTATTTT. Encoded protein: CASSVEGRAADTQYF.

The chain carries TRBV27 and TRBJ2-2, with 8 positions matching TRBD2. V lost 3 bases and J lost 9; bases outside the gene matches: 24. The CDR3 totals 20 residues. CDR1 MNHEY and CDR2 SMNVEV come from the germline V gene (reference sequence). The chain's CDR3 is CASSLNRTFSLAGPPRELFF. As DNA, the CDR3 is TGTGCCAGCAGTTTGAACAGGACTTTCTCCCTAGCGGGTCCACCCAGGGAGCTGTTTTTT.

DNA for the CDR3: TGCGCCAGCAGCTTGGCCCCACAGGGTTTCTACTATGGCTACACCTTC. Encoded protein: CASSLAPQGFYYGYTF. V gene TRBV5-1 combines with J gene TRBJ1-2, with a tentative D call TRBD1 (6 bases). Trimming pared 0 bases from V and 3 bases from J, leaving 15 bases between. The CDR3 covers 16 residues. Germline V CDR1 and CDR2: SGHRS, YFSETQ.

This clone was counted at least ten times. At one end the junction does not follow the germline gene, possibly because of a read error. This chain uses TRBV6-1 with TRBJ2-1; 8 bases map to TRBD2. This CDR3 is 16 amino acids long. The germline CDR1 and CDR2 sequences are MNHNS and SASEGT. CDR3 DNA: TGTGCCAGCAGTAGGGGGAAACTAGCGGTATACAATGGGCAGTTCTTC. This gives the protein CASSRGKLAVYNGQFF.

This sequence joins TRBV6-2 or TRBV6-3 and TRBJ2-7; D unresolved. The CDR3 loop spans 14 amino acids. Germline V lookup: CDR1 MNHEY, CDR2 SVGEGT. Trimming shortened V by 3 bases and J by 0 bases, and 9 bases separated the two germline ends. CDR3 in amino acids: CASSYSFGSYEQYF. CDR3 nucleotide sequence: TGTGCCAGCAGTTATAGTTTCGGCTCCTACGAGCAGTACTTC.